A selection of T cell receptor beta chains follows, all from one sample in a study of cytomegalovirus exposure and HLA in healthy donors. Using immunoSEQ multiplex PCR, the repertoire was profiled, and TCRdb retains in-frame clones only, with some absent. Altogether 100,000 to 150,000 clones are present, around 77% being singletons, with the ten largest covering roughly 1%. Sequenced: PBMCs. The receptor source for this set is a woman aged 55-75 years in good health and CMV-seronegative. The CDR3 runs from the conserved cysteine through the conserved F or W. The size entry is marked missing in some rows and otherwise reads once, few, many or a size class.

-	TRBV7-9	TRBJ2-3	CSSSSQGVRSTDTQYF
-	TRBV2	TRBJ2-6	CASSEGWRDSGANVLTF
-	TRBV6-6	TRBJ2-7	CASHSGSYEQYF
few	TRBV29-1	TRBJ1-5	CSVGQKNQPQHF
-	TRBV14	TRBJ1-4	CASSPWVGQLFF
once	TRBV28	TRBJ1-6	CASRPPRLREYNSPLHF
-	TRBV1	TRBJ2-3	CTSSQEGGGRSDTQYF
-	TRBV6-1	TRBJ2-7	CASSKGPGAYEQYF
-	TRBV2	-	CASRFSFVTSGVGENEQYF
once	TRBV21-1	TRBJ2-1	CASSRRTSWFYNEQFF
-	TRBV28	TRBJ1-2	CASSSDSNYGYTF
-	TRBV28	TRBJ1-6	CASSLHGVRNSPLHF
-	TRBV5-1	TRBJ2-2	CASSTGLTTTSTGELFF
-	TRBV4-1	TRBJ1-2	CASSQEGGTGIRSRGYTF
-	TRBV7-8	TRBJ2-1	CASSLRLAGTYNEQFF
-	TRBV6-6	TRBJ2-5	CASSYFGSQGQETQYF
-	TRBV7-9	TRBJ1-2	CASSLIVSLGYGYTF
-	TRBV28	TRBJ2-7	CASRHSGGSSYEQYF
-	TRBV4-2	TRBJ2-5	CASSPLGVETKETQYF
-	TRBV19	TRBJ2-1	CASSIRGFEQFF
-	TRBV5-5	TRBJ1-3	CASSLASTGSGNTIYF
few	TRBV7-3	TRBJ2-2	CASSLVGGRLGLAGELFF
once	TRBV7-2	TRBJ1-4	CASSPSAPEKLFF
-	TRBV27	-	CAAGGPRYEQYF
-	TRBV10-2	TRBJ1-2	CASSYNRDYTF
-	TRBV7-6	TRBJ2-5	CASSSGLAGWPLETQYF
-	TRBV5-1	TRBJ2-7	CASSLAGTTSYEQYF
-	TRBV7-2	TRBJ1-5	CASSSDPGGLWAQHF
once	TRBV28	TRBJ2-3	CASSSYLPPGLDSDTQYF
-	TRBV28	TRBJ1-1	CASTSSRGTYTEAFF
-	TRBV11-1	TRBJ2-1	CASSPSGRKSYNEQFF
once	TRBV30	TRBJ2-5	CAWSALSAGGGSLETQYF
-	TRBV30	TRBJ1-2	CAWTPDRGWYGYTF
-	TRBV7-9	TRBJ1-5	CASSWDSSHQPQHF
few	TRBV7-8	TRBJ2-7	CASSPGRLAGRGEQYF
few	TRBV9	TRBJ1-3	CASSAYRGKTGNTIYF
-	TRBV6-1	TRBJ2-6	CASSEFYVSGANVLTF
few	TRBV5-6	TRBJ2-1	CASSFDRFYNEQFF
-	TRBV27	TRBJ2-2	CASSRSGRSGELFF
-	TRBV9	TRBJ2-3	CASSARQAQWDTQYF
-	TRBV19	TRBJ2-2	CASSPLALTGELFF
few	TRBV11-2	TRBJ2-7	CASSLEAATAREQYF
-	TRBV28	TRBJ1-2	CASSSFPGVSGGYTF
-	TRBV15	TRBJ2-7	CATSSRDRPVSWYF
-	TRBV2	TRBJ1-5	CASNPGQGTRQPQHF
few	TRBV28	TRBJ2-7	CASSLKRWEQYF
-	TRBV15	TRBJ2-5	CATSRDRGGETQYF
once	TRBV28	TRBJ1-1	CASKKARGAFF
-	TRBV7-3	TRBJ1-1	CASSQTGITEAFF
-	TRBV27	TRBJ2-7	CASSLMGQGNEQYF
-	TRBV5-8	TRBJ2-2	CASSLPGQGSGELFF
-	TRBV28	TRBJ1-2	CASSWWSRGPNYGYTF
-	TRBV14	TRBJ2-2	CASSQRGYSLNTGELFF
-	TRBV7-9	TRBJ2-7	CASSLEAGRSYEQYF
-	TRBV6-4	TRBJ2-1	CASSDSGQINEQFF
once	TRBV6-5	TRBJ1-5	CASSPTANQPQHF
-	TRBV28	TRBJ1-1	CASTGKQGREAFF
-	TRBV5-4	TRBJ1-4	CASSFGATNEKLFF
-	TRBV19	TRBJ1-5	CASSGLSTGTQPQHF
-	TRBV18	TRBJ2-5	CASSGLKAGQETQYF